A selection of T cell receptor beta chains follows, all from one sample in a study of T cells after yellow fever vaccination. TCRdb called the 5' RACE reads again in MiXCR, with one record for every CDR3 protein. The sample lists 75,000 to 100,000 distinct CDR3 sequences; under 9% were seen once. The sequences come from CD8+ T cells not binding an NS4B(214-222) dextramer, sorted from PBMCs, collected around 15 days after the first yellow fever vaccination. These receptors all come from a man between 18 and 29 years old who received the YFV17D yellow fever vaccine. Each CDR3 is given with its conserved first and last residue. The D gene is left open where the match is weak. Clone size is given for some rows only: seen once, a few or many times, or a class if the clone is expanded.

abundance	d_gene	j_gene	v_gene	len	CDR3nt	CDR3aa
few	.	TRBJ2-5	TRBV6-5	15	TGTGCCAGCAGTTACACCCGGAACGGAGGGGAGACCCAGTACTTC	CASSYTRNGGETQYF
few	.	TRBJ1-1	TRBV12-3/TRBV12-4	11	TGTGCCAGCAGTCCCCGGACGGAAGCTTTCTTT	CASSPRTEAFF
few	TRBD1	TRBJ2-2	TRBV2	18	TGTGCCAGCAGTTTTTCGGGACAGGGAAGCGGGGACACCGGGGAGCTGTTTTTT	CASSFSGQGSGDTGELFF
few	.	TRBJ2-1	TRBV12-3/TRBV12-4	14	TGTGCCAGCAGCGACAGTCGAGATTACAATGAGCAGTTCTTC	CASSDSRDYNEQFF
many	.	TRBJ1-1	TRBV6-5	13	TGTGCCAGCAGTTTTGGACAGAACACTGAAGCTTTCTTT	CASSFGQNTEAFF
few	.	TRBJ2-1	TRBV6-2/TRBV6-3	11	TGTGCCAGCAGTTACTTGGACAGATTGTTCTTC	CASSYLDRLFF
few	.	TRBJ2-1	TRBV5-4	11	TGTGCCAGCAGCATAGGGGGTGAGCAGTTCTTC	CASSIGGEQFF
.	.	TRBJ1-5	TRBV19	16	TGTGCCAGTAGTACTCGATGGACAGAGGTAAATCAGCCCCAGCATTTT	CASSTRWTEVNQPQHF
.	.	TRBJ1-1	TRBV20-1	14	TGCAGTGCTAGTGAACAGGGTTTGGAGAATGAAGCTTTCTTT	CSASEQGLENEAFF
few	TRBD1	TRBJ2-3	TRBV25-1	19	TGTGCCAGCAGTGATTCTCTTATTAACCGGGACAGAAGCACAGATACGCAGTATTTT	CASSDSLINRDRSTDTQYF
few	.	TRBJ1-6	TRBV7-9	16	TGTGCCAGCAGCTTTTGGGGGGTTGAAAATAATTCACCCCTCCACTTT	CASSFWGVENNSPLHF
.	.	TRBJ1-6	TRBV25-1	14	TGTGCCAGCAGTGAATTTAGACCCACTTCACCCCTCCACTTT	CASSEFRPTSPLHF
.	TRBD2	TRBJ2-1	TRBV20-1	15	TGCAGTGCTAGAGATGGGGCGGGGGGGGACAATGAGCAGTTCTTC	CSARDGAGGDNEQFF
many	TRBD2	TRBJ2-7	TRBV7-2	15	TGTGCCAGCAGCTACGAGGGCGGGGGAAATTACGAGCAGTACTTC	CASSYEGGGNYEQYF
.	.	TRBJ2-7	TRBV11-2	14	TGTGCCAGCACTAAGCCGGGACCGTCCTACGAGCAGTACTTC	CASTKPGPSYEQYF
.	TRBD2	TRBJ2-1	TRBV9	15	TGTGCCAGCAGCTCGGGGACTAGCGCCCACAATGAGCAGTTCTTC	CASSSGTSAHNEQFF
many	.	TRBJ2-3	TRBV7-9	17	TGTGCCAGCAGCTTAGCCCAACGGTTCCCGCTTCACGATACGCAGTATTTT	CASSLAQRFPLHDTQYF
.	TRBD1	TRBJ2-1	TRBV29-1	15	TGCAGCGTTGAGCAAGAGGGGACAGGGGACAATGAGCAGTTCTTC	CSVEQEGTGDNEQFF
many	TRBD1	TRBJ1-2	TRBV27	15	TGTGCCAGCAGTCCAATCAGGGGGCAATACTATGGCTACACCTTC	CASSPIRGQYYGYTF
few	TRBD2	TRBJ2-5	TRBV29-1	16	TGCAGCGTTGTCGGGGCGCGGGGGAGCAGGGTAGAGACCCAGTACTTC	CSVVGARGSRVETQYF
few	.	TRBJ2-7	TRBV12-3/TRBV12-4	13	TGTGCCAGCCGCCGTGGGTACTCCTACGAGCAGTACTTC	CASRRGYSYEQYF
.	.	TRBJ2-5	TRBV6-6	13	TGTGCCAGCAGTTACTCGGCCCAAGAGACCCAGTACTTC	CASSYSAQETQYF
.	.	TRBJ2-5	TRBV3-1	15	TGTGCCGGCAGCCAAGCTTATACGGCTAAAGGGGCCCAGTACTTC	CAGSQAYTAKGAQYF
few	TRBD2	TRBJ2-3	TRBV4-3	17	TGCGCCAGCAGCCAAGTTGGACTGGGGACTAGCGCAGATACGCAGTATTTT	CASSQVGLGTSADTQYF
.	TRBD1	TRBJ2-3	TRBV7-9	15	TGTGCCAGCAGCCACCACACAGGGGCCGCAGATACGCAGTATTTT	CASSHHTGAADTQYF
.	TRBD2	TRBJ2-1	TRBV5-4	22	TGTGCCAGCAGCGTTGGGAGCCGGAGATGGCTAGCGGGGTCCCGCTCCTACAATGAGCAGTTCTTC	CASSVGSRRWLAGSRSYNEQFF
.	TRBD1	TRBJ1-4	TRBV5-1	19	TGCGCCAGCAGCAAAGGACAGGGAGGGGCGGAGGTGTCTAATGAAAAACTGTTTTTT	CASSKGQGGAEVSNEKLFF
.	TRBD2	TRBJ2-2	TRBV6-5	17	TGTGCCAGCAGTTACTCGTCGGGGCGAGGGAGGGTCGGGGAGCTGTTTTTT	CASSYSSGRGRVGELFF
many	.	TRBJ2-3	TRBV11-2	13	TGTGCCAGCACTAGAGGGGGCACAGATACGCAGTATTTT	CASTRGGTDTQYF
.	.	TRBJ1-1	TRBV12-5	12	TGTGCTAGTGGTTTGGGGGGTACTGAAGCTTTCTTT	CASGLGGTEAFF
few	.	TRBJ2-3	TRBV4-3	14	TGCGCCAGCAGCCAAGACAAGGGGTGGGATACGCAGTATTTT	CASSQDKGWDTQYF
.	TRBD1	TRBJ1-5	TRBV7-8	14	TGTGCCAGCAAGACAGGGACCAGCAATCAGCCCCAGCATTTT	CASKTGTSNQPQHF
.	.	TRBJ2-7	TRBV5-1	15	TGCGCCAGCAGCTTAAGAGGGGGACAAACCTACGAGCAGTACTTC	CASSLRGGQTYEQYF
few	TRBD2	TRBJ2-5	TRBV7-9	14	TGTGCCAGCAGCCCCTCGGGGGGGCAGGAGACCCAGTACTTC	CASSPSGGQETQYF
.	.	TRBJ2-7	TRBV28	14	TGTGCCAGCAGTTTAGTAGGGAGTGGCTACGAGCAGTACTTC	CASSLVGSGYEQYF
few	.	TRBJ1-3	TRBV12-3/TRBV12-4	12	TGTGCCAGCAGTCGGGCCTCTAACACCATATATTTT	CASSRASNTIYF
many	.	TRBJ2-3	TRBV13	12	TGTGCCAGCAGCCCCCGTGGAGATACGCAGTATTTT	CASSPRGDTQYF